The following is a T cell receptor (beta chain) sequence with its context. Its antigen is not known. The CDR3 has 15 residues. The V and J ends lost 3 bases and 8 bases, in that order; junction bases with no gene match: 9. The germline gives CDR1 SEHNR, CDR2 FQNEAQ (reference sequence). This sample stems from a study of cytomegalovirus exposure and HLA in healthy donors. Separate from the roughly 700-subject first cohort was the approximately 110-subject validation cohort, to which the donors belonged. The study's findings and limits: Researchers catalogued some 160 TCR beta chains as cytomegalovirus-associated. CMV antigen specificity was confirmed in vitro for three CMV-associated chains. The tendency of first-cohort TCR clusters to co-occur in the 120 or so validation repertoires was identified by a subsequent analysis.

This table comes from immunoSEQ multiplex PCR, and its TCRdb copy is limited to in-frame clones, with some not included. Found here are about 200,000 clones, 80% to 90% of them singletons; the top ten hold 1.5% to 2.5%. The sequenced material came from PBMCs. The chain employs TRBV7-9 and TRBJ2-1; 8 bases map to TRBD2. The TCR comes from a woman aged 18-29 years in good health and CMV-seropositive. CDR3 DNA sequence: TGTGCCAGCAGCTTGTCCCAGCGGGAGAATGATGAGCAGTTCTTC. Its translation: CASSLSQRENDEQFF.